These 22 T cell receptor beta chains share one sample of origin, sequenced in a study of OX40 agonist ivuxolimab in advanced cancers. Repertoires were generated with immunoSEQ multiplex PCR, while TCRdb's copy carries only in-frame clones and drops some. This table has 76,000 or so clones, approximately 83% appearing once. This specimen consisted of CD4+ or CD8+ T cells sorted from blood, obtained in a trial of the OX40 agonist ivuxolimab. The receptors come from an adult with an advanced solid tumor such as melanoma, head and neck, liver or kidney cancer.

This CDR3 reads CASSSEEPYEQYF. The DNA of the CDR3 is TGTGCCAGCAGCTCTGAGGAACCCTACGAGCAGTACTTC. The J gene is TRBJ2-7, the V gene TRBV7-9; no firm D call. The ends were cut back, 4 bases at V and 2 bases at J, with 9 bases in the middle. The CDR3 loop spans 13 amino acids. CDR1 and CDR2 from the germline V gene are SEHNR and FQNEAQ (reference sequence). Full variable domain (missing parts from reference TRBV7-9 and TRBJ2-7): DTGVSQNPRHKITKRGQNVTFRCDPISEHNRLYWYRQTLGQGPEFLTYFQNEAQLEKSRLLSDRFSAERPKGSFSTLEIQRTEQGDSAMYLCASSSEEPYEQYFGPGTRLTVT.

V gene TRBV19 combines with J gene TRBJ2-7; the D gene is possibly TRBD2 (5 bases). Germline loops: CDR1 LNHDA, CDR2 SQIVND (reference sequence). This CDR3 region has 16 residues. V was pared by 5 bases and J by 4 bases, with 21 bases between. As DNA, the CDR3 is TGTGCCAGTAGTGATTTCCCGCTCGGGATGTCATACGAGCAGTACTTC. Translation: CASSDFPLGMSYEQYF.

The chain employs TRBV4-1 and TRBJ1-2, with D possibly being TRBD1 (5 bases). Germline-derived CDR1 and CDR2 are MGHRA and YSYEKL. This CDR3 is built from 14 residues. Trimming shortened V by 0 bases and J by 3 bases, and 8 bases separated the two germline ends. Written as DNA, the CDR3 is TGCGCCAGCAGCCAAGAGGTAGGGGACTATGGCTACACCTTC. Translated: CASSQEVGDYGYTF.

This chain connects TRBV21-1 to TRBJ2-7; TRBD2, as called in the table, went unchecked against the DNA. TRBV21-1 is marked as a pseudogene. This CDR3 spans 17 amino acids. The CDR3 DNA reads TGTGCCAGCAGCAAAAATTCAAGCGGGATCGGTGGGGACGAGCAGTACTTC. This encodes CASSKNSSGIGGDEQYF.

This clone was recorded once. This chain uses TRBV19 with TRBJ2-7; perhaps TRBD2 as D (5 bases). Germline lookup yields CDR1 LNHDA and CDR2 SQIVND (reference sequence). The CDR3 is made up of 12 amino acids. Trimming cost V 6 bases and J 2 bases, with 8 bases left between them. CDR3 region: CASSPGTYEQYF. The CDR3 nucleotides read TGTGCCAGTAGCCCCGGGACCTACGAGCAGTACTTC.

The CDR3 nucleotides are TGTGCCAGCAGCGTGGGGGGACAGGGCTCCTACAATGAGCAGTTCTTC. Amino acid sequence: CASSVGGQGSYNEQFF. This sequence joins TRBV9 and TRBJ2-1; 9 positions agree with TRBD1. The CDR3 loop spans 16 amino acids. Germline V gives CDR1 SGDLS, CDR2 YYNGEE. V was pared by 2 bases and J by 0 bases, with 3 bases of the junction left unmatched.

The chain uses TRBV27 and TRBJ1-4, with TRBD1 identical over 9 bases. Per germline, CDR1 MNHEY and CDR2 SMNVEV (reference sequence). After removal of 2 bases from V and 1 base from J, the junction contained 5 bases not matched to a gene. The CDR3 loop spans 17 amino acids. In DNA form, the CDR3 reads TGTGCCAGCAGTTTAACAGGGGGCATAGGAACTAATGAAAAACTGTTTTTT. Amino acids: CASSLTGGIGTNEKLFF.

V is TRBV18 and J is TRBJ2-1; D is possibly TRBD1 (6 bases). V dropped 5 bases and J dropped 3 bases, with 14 bases sitting between them. The V gene's germline CDR1 is KGHSH and CDR2 LQKENI. The CDR3 is 15 amino acids. CDR3 DNA sequence: TGTGCCAGCTCAGAGGACAGATTCGGCTACAATGAGCAGTTCTTC. Amino acid sequence: CASSEDRFGYNEQFF.

This rearrangement joins TRBV7-8 to TRBJ2-7; tentative D call: TRBD1 (5 bases). The germline CDR1 and CDR2 sequences are SGHVS and FQNEAQ. V lost 5 bases and J 4 bases, leaving 15 bases between the germline ends. The CDR3 runs 14 residues. The CDR3 DNA follows: TGTGCCAGCAGCGCAAGGGGAATCACATACGAGCAGTACTTC. Translation: CASSARGITYEQYF. The full variable domain, in which reference TRBV7-8 and TRBJ2-7 provide the parts outside the CDR3, is GAGVSQSPRYKVAKRGQDVALRCDPISGHVSLFWYQQALGQGPEFLTYFQNEAQLDKSGLPSDRFFAERPEGSVSTLKIQRTQQEDSAVYLCASSARGITYEQYFGPGTRLTVT.

The genes are TRBV2 and TRBJ2-3; 10 nucleotides match TRBD2. Germline CDR1 reads SNHLY; CDR2 reads FYNNEI. V lost 3 bases and J lost 7; bases outside the gene matches: 10. The CDR3 is made up of 16 amino acids. The CDR3 DNA reads TGTGCCAGCAGTGATTCGGCTAGCGGGAGCGGGTATACGCAGTATTTT. Amino acid sequence: CASSDSASGSGYTQYF.

The chain carries TRBV15 and TRBJ1-5; the D is unclear. Per germline, CDR1 LNHNV and CDR2 YYDKDF (reference sequence). The CDR3 is made up of 12 amino acids. Trimming shortened V by 0 bases and J by 5 bases, and 2 bases separated the two germline ends. CDR3 region: CATSREDQPQHF. CDR3 DNA: TGTGCCACCAGCAGAGAGGATCAGCCCCAGCATTTT.

This clone occurred a few times. This sequence joins TRBV27 and TRBJ1-1; D unclear. Germline V gene sequence: CDR1 MNHEY, CDR2 SMNVEV (reference sequence). The CDR3 is made up of 15 amino acids. The V gene lost 2 bases and the J gene lost 1 base, with 11 bases spanning the gap. The CDR3 DNA reads as TGTGCCAGCAGTTTAGGATGGGCCGAGAACACTGAAGCTTTCTTT. Translated: CASSLGWAENTEAFF.

This clone was detected a few times. The chain carries TRBV7-2 and TRBJ2-7; 7 positions agree with TRBD1. Germline values: CDR1 SGHTA, CDR2 FQGNSA. The trim removed 6 bases at V and 3 bases at J, leaving 8 bases unmatched. The CDR3 spans 14 residues. The CDR3 sequence is CASRLTGANYEQYF. Written as DNA, the CDR3 is TGTGCCAGCAGACTTACAGGGGCGAACTACGAGCAGTACTTC.

The chain joins TRBV5-1 to TRBJ2-3, with D perhaps matching TRBD2 (6 bases). Germline lookup yields CDR1 SGHRS and CDR2 YFSETQ. V was shortened by 4 bases and J by 2 bases, with 14 bases between the two germline ends. This CDR3 contains 15 residues. The CDR3 DNA reads TGCGCCAGCAGCATTGCCGGGACTCTCACAGATACGCAGTATTTT. Encoded protein: CASSIAGTLTDTQYF.

CDR3 coding DNA: TGTGCCAGCAGCTCGTTCGCGGGAGCCGACTCCTACGAGCAGTACTTC. Translation: CASSSFAGADSYEQYF. The V and J genes are TRBV5-6 and TRBJ2-7; 7 bases line up with TRBD2. CDR1 SGHDT and CDR2 YYEEEE come from the germline V gene. V gave up 3 bases and J gave up 0 bases; unmatched junction bases: 9. This CDR3 contains 16 residues.

The chain couples TRBV21-1 to TRBJ2-3. TRBV21-1 is flagged as a pseudogene. The CDR3 has 18 amino acids. CDR3 residues: CASINKGPLVEATDTQYF. CDR3 DNA: TGTGCCAGCATCAACAAAGGACCACTTGTCGAAGCAACAGATACGCAGTATTTT.

This chain links TRBV5-5 with TRBJ1-1, with D possibly being TRBD1 (5 bases). This CDR3 spans 14 amino acids. V was cut by 0 bases and J by 1 base, with 7 bases left in between. Germline V CDR1 and CDR2: SGHKS, YYEKEE (reference sequence). As DNA, the CDR3 is TGTGCCAGCAGCTTGGCAGGGCAGAACACTGAAGCTTTCTTT. Translation gives CASSLAGQNTEAFF. Filled out from reference TRBV5-5 and TRBJ1-1, the complete variable domain reads DAGVTQSPTHLIKTRGQQVTLRCSPISGHKSVSWYQQVLGQGPQFIFQYYEKEERGRGNFPDRFSARQFPNYSSELNVNALLLGDSALYLCASSLAGQNTEAFFGQGTRLTVV.

The chain is built from TRBV9 and TRBJ1-1, with D perhaps TRBD1 (5 bases). Germline V CDR1 and CDR2: SGDLS, YYNGEE. The CDR3 is made up of 15 amino acids. Trimming left V 4 bases short and J 6 bases short, with 19 bases between. For the CDR3, the DNA is TGTGCCAGCAGCCCCCGACTGGGAGGGACCCCTGAAGCTTTCTTT. This encodes CASSPRLGGTPEAFF.

The chain uses TRBV27 and TRBJ1-4; D is perhaps TRBD1 (6 bases). V was clipped by 6 bases and J by 7 bases, with 12 bases between them. Germline V CDR1 and CDR2: MNHEY, SMNVEV (reference sequence). The CDR3 totals 13 residues. CDR3: CASSQTGPEKLFF. CDR3 coding DNA: TGTGCCAGCAGCCAGACAGGCCCTGAAAAACTGTTTTTT.

This sequence joins TRBV9 and TRBJ2-1; D call uncertain. This CDR3 is 11 amino acids long. Germline CDR1 and CDR2: SGDLS and YYNGEE. Trimming cost V 4 bases and J 8 bases, with 7 bases left between them. The CDR3 bases are TGTGCCAGCAGCAGGGCAGATGAGCAGTTCTTC. This sequence encodes CASSRADEQFF.

This chain joins TRBV28 and TRBJ2-1, with TRBD1 matching over 11 bases. Germline V gene data show CDR1 as MDHEN and CDR2 as SYDVKM. Trimming took 8 bases from V and 4 from J; bases not matched to a gene: 10. The length of the CDR3 is 16 residues. CDR3 DNA sequence: TGTGCCAGCGGACGTAGTGGGGACAGGGGGTACAATGAGCAGTTCTTC. Amino acids: CASGRSGDRGYNEQFF.

The chain combines TRBV2 with TRBJ2-3, with 8 bases lining up with TRBD2. The CDR3 runs 14 residues. V was clipped by 7 bases and J by 0 bases; unmatched bases: 3. In germline, CDR1 is SNHLY, CDR2 FYNNEI. CDR3 in amino acids: CASKTSGSTDTQYF. DNA for the CDR3: TGTGCCAGCAAAACTAGCGGAAGCACAGATACGCAGTATTTT. Filled out from reference TRBV2 and TRBJ2-3, the complete variable domain reads EPEVTQTPSHQVTQMGQEVILRCVPISNHLYFYWYRQILGQKVEFLVSFYNNEISEKSEIFDDQFSVERPDGSNFTLKIRSTKLEDSAMYFCASKTSGSTDTQYFGPGTRLTVL.